Given below is one TCR beta chain in context. This table comes from immunoSEQ multiplex PCR, and its TCRdb copy is limited to in-frame clones, with some not included. The table records just under 550,000 clones, approximately 80% of them present only once. This sample was taken from a study of shared T cell receptors in the human thymus. The CDR3 runs 14 residues. The V gene lost 6 bases and the J gene lost 6 bases, with 17 bases spanning the gap. CDR1 is GTSNPN and CDR2 is SVGIG in the germline V gene (reference sequence). This sample also appeared in a second study, on human thymus T cells. That work states: Thymic repertoires from unrelated individuals overlapped highly, related research reported.

The TCR originated in a boy less than two years old with a congenital heart defect. This chain joins TRBV30 and TRBJ1-4, with D possibly matching TRBD1 (5 bases). Sequencing was done on a sample of thymocytes. The CDR3: CACYPGKEDEKLFF. CDR3 bases: TGTGCCTGTTATCCAGGGAAAGAGGATGAAAAACTGTTTTTT.